Detailed here is one T cell receptor beta chain. Trimming took off 9 bases at V and 14 bases at J, with 20 bases between the two ends. Germline V gives CDR1 KGHDR, CDR2 SFDVKD. This CDR3 is 12 amino acids long. This sample stems from a study of blood T cell repertoires in COVID-19. Whole-study context: The United States, Italy and Spain provided the acute and convalescent COVID-19 samples.

Sequencing used immunoSEQ multiplex PCR; TCRdb keeps in-frame clones, though not all of them. Of some 140,000 clones listed, roughly four fifths were seen once; the top ten hold under 20%. The specimen was PBMCs or T cells enriched from blood (not recorded which). This sequence joins TRBV24-1 and TRBJ2-3; D is uncertain. This TCR was sampled from a man aged 25 to 45 who had recovered from COVID-19. CDR3 sequence (DNA): TGTGCCACCCCCGCTGAGACTCGGTGGGTGTATTTT. Amino acids: CATPAETRWVYF.